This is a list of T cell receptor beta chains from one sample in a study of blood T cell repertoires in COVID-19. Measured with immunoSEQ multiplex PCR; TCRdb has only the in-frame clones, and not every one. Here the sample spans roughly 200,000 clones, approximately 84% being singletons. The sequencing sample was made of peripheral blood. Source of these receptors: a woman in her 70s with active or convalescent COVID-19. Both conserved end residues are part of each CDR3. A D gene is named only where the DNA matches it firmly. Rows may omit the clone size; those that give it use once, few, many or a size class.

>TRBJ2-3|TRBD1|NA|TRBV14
CASSFGTGHHTDTQYF
TGTGCCAGCAGCTTCGGGACAGGGCACCACACAGATACGCAGTATTTT
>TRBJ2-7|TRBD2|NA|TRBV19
CASTGLAGEQYF
TGTGCCAGTACCGGACTAGCGGGTGAGCAGTACTTC
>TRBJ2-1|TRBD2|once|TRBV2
CASSAIAGGLYNEQFF
TGTGCCAGCAGTGCAATAGCGGGAGGCCTCTACAATGAGCAGTTCTTC
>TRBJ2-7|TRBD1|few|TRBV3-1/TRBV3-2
CASSRTGGYEQYF
TGTGCCAGCAGCCGAACAGGGGGCTACGAGCAGTACTTC
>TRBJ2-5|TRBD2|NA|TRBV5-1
CASSSSGSQETQYF
TGCGCCAGCAGCTCTAGCGGGAGTCAAGAGACCCAGTACTTC
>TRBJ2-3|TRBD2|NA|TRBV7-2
CASSSLRLAGVDNTQYF
TGTGCCAGCAGCTCGCTCCGACTAGCGGGAGTGGATAATACGCAGTATTTT
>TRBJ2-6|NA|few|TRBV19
CASGDRGLTGANVLTF
TGTGCCAGTGGTGACAGGGGACTAACTGGGGCCAACGTCCTGACTTTC
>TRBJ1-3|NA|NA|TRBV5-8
CASRLWFERTGNTIYF
TGTGCCAGCAGGCTGTGGTTCGAGAGAACTGGAAACACCATATATTTT
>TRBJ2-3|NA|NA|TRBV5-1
CASSLDAGRTDTQYF
TGCGCCAGCAGCTTGGATGCGGGACGCACAGATACGCAGTATTTT
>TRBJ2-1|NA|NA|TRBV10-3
CAIRDPQLAFGNEQFF
TGTGCCATCAGGGACCCCCAACTAGCATTCGGCAATGAGCAGTTCTTC
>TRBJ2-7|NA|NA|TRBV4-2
CASSQGERSGYEQYF
TGTGCCAGCAGCCAAGGGGAGCGGTCTGGTTACGAGCAGTACTTC
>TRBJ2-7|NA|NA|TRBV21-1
CASFIGTVRFYEQYF
TGTGCCAGCTTCATTGGGACAGTGCGGTTCTACGAGCAGTACTTC
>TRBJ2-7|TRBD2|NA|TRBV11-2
CASSLLSGSGSYF
TGTGCCAGCAGCTTACTTAGCGGGAGCGGTTCTTACTTC
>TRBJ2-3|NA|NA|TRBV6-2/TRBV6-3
CASTPGRVSTDTQYF
TGTGCCAGCACCCCGGGGAGAGTAAGCACAGATACGCAGTATTTT
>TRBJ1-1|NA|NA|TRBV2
CASRYRHMNTEAFF
TGTGCCAGCAGATACAGGCACATGAACACTGAAGCTTTCTTT
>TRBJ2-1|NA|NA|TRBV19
CASSQSGGMDEQFF
TGTGCCAGTAGCCAATCAGGGGGGATGGATGAGCAGTTCTTC
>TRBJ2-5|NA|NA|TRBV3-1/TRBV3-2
CASSHPKETQYF
TGTGCCAGCAGCCATCCTAAAGAGACCCAGTACTTC
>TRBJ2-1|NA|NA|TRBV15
CATSRDEGYEQFF
TGTGCCACCAGCAGAGATGAGGGTTATGAGCAGTTCTTC
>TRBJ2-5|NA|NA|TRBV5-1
CASSLGPEEETQYF
TGCGCCAGCAGCTTGGGCCCCGAAGAGGAGACCCAGTACTTC
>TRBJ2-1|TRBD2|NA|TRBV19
CASSAAGGYYNEQFF
TGTGCCAGTAGTGCAGCGGGAGGATACTACAATGAGCAGTTCTTC
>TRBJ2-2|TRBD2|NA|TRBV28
CASSLLPSGSSVTGELFF
TGTGCCAGCAGTTTGTTGCCTAGCGGGAGTAGTGTCACCGGGGAGCTGTTTTTT
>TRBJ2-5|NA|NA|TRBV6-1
CASSEASPQYF
TGTGCCAGCAGTGAAGCTAGCCCCCAGTACTTC
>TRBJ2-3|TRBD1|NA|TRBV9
CASSVAGGPTDTQYF
TGTGCCAGCAGCGTGGCAGGGGGTCCCACAGATACGCAGTATTTT
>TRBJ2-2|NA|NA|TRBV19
CASGRTANTGELFF
TGTGCCAGTGGCCGGACAGCGAACACCGGGGAGCTGTTTTTT
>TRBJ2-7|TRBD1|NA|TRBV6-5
CASTAGTGYEQYF
TGTGCCAGCACCGCCGGGACAGGCTACGAGCAGTACTTC
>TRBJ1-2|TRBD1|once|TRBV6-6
CASSYQTGGAPYGYTF
TGTGCCAGCAGTTACCAAACAGGGGGCGCTCCCTATGGCTACACCTTC
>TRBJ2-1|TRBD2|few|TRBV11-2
CASSLARAGGSYNEQFF
TGTGCCAGCAGCTTAGCGAGGGCGGGAGGTAGTTACAATGAGCAGTTCTTC
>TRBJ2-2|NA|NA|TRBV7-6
CASSLDRPGELFF
TGTGCCAGCAGCTTAGACAGGCCCGGGGAGCTGTTTTTT
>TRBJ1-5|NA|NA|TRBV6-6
CASSYSGGSNQPQHF
TGTGCCAGCAGTTACTCGGGGGGGAGCAATCAGCCCCAGCATTTT
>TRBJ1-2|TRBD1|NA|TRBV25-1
CASSAKGTGGWGYTF
TGTGCCAGCAGTGCAAAAGGGACAGGGGGCTGGGGCTACACCTTC
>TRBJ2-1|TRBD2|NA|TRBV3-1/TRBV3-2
CASSQAAGEVHEQFF
TGTGCCAGCAGCCAAGCGGCGGGAGAGGTTCATGAGCAGTTCTTC
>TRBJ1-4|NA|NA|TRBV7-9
CASSSRGVTNEKLFF
TGTGCCAGCAGCTCGCGGGGGGTCACTAATGAAAAACTGTTTTTT
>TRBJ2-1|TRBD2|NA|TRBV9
CASSGTIAGGINEQFF
TGTGCCAGCAGCGGAACCATAGCGGGAGGGATAAATGAGCAGTTCTTC
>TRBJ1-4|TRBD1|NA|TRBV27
CASSLYRGHNEKLFF
TGTGCCAGCAGCCTTTACAGGGGGCATAATGAAAAACTGTTTTTT
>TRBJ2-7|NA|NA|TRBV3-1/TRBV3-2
CASSHDRDLPFYEQYF
TGTGCCAGCAGCCACGACCGGGACTTGCCCTTCTACGAGCAGTACTTC
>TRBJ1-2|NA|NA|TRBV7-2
CASSFLPKQVGYTF
TGTGCCAGCAGCTTCCTTCCTAAACAGGTCGGCTACACCTTC
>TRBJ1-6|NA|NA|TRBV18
CASTYLQGLDSPLHF
TGTGCCAGCACGTACCTACAGGGTCTGGATTCACCCCTCCACTTT
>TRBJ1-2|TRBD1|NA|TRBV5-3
CARSSWLTSGQGDYGYTF
TGTGCCAGAAGCTCCTGGCTTACGTCGGGACAGGGGGACTATGGCTACACCTTC
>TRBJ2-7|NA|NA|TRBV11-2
CASSSYYEQYF
TGTGCCAGCAGTTCCTACTACGAGCAGTACTTC
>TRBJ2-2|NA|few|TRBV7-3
CASSLTRASARNTGELFF
TGTGCCAGCAGCTTAACCCGGGCTAGCGCCAGGAACACCGGGGAGCTGTTTTTT
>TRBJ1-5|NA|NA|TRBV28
CASSRRGGGNQPQHF
TGTGCCAGCAGTCGTCGGGGAGGGGGGAATCAGCCCCAGCATTTT
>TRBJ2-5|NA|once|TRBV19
CASSRGGSGETQYF
TGTGCCAGTAGTAGAGGGGGAAGCGGAGAGACCCAGTACTTC
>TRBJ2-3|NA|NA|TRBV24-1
CATSKGTYSTDTQYF
TGTGCCACCAGTAAAGGGACTTATAGCACAGATACGCAGTATTTT
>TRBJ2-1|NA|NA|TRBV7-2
CASSPYRVPAGMFF
TGTGCCAGCAGCCCCTACAGAGTCCCAGCAGGGATGTTCTTC
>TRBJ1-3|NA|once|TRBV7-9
CASRQATSGNTIYF
TGTGCCAGTCGCCAGGCGACCTCTGGAAACACCATATATTTT
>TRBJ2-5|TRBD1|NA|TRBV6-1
CASSEQGTGQETQYF
TGTGCCAGCAGTGAACAGGGGACAGGTCAAGAGACCCAGTACTTC
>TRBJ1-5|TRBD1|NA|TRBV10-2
CASSTGGALQPQHF
TGCGCCAGCAGCACAGGGGGCGCGTTGCAGCCCCAGCATTTT
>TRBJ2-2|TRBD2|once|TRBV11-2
CASSLWTSGSRAGELFF
TGTGCCAGCAGCTTGTGGACTAGCGGGAGTAGGGCCGGGGAGCTGTTTTTT
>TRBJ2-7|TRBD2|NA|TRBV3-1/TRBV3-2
CASSLWTSGEYEQYF
TGTGCCAGCAGCCTATGGACTAGCGGTGAATACGAGCAGTACTTC
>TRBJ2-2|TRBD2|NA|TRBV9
CASSLRLAKNTGELFF
TGTGCCAGCAGCCTCCGACTAGCGAAGAACACCGGGGAGCTGTTTTTT
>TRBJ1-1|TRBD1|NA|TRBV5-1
CASSLGGQNSAFF
TGCGCCAGCAGCTTGGGGGGACAGAACTCAGCTTTCTTT
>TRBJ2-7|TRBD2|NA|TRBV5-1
CASSLDSGAYEQYF
TGCGCCAGCAGCTTGGATAGCGGGGCCTACGAGCAGTACTTC
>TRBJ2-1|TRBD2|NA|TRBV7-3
CASSLSASSGRGSGSYNEQFF
TGTGCCAGCAGCTTATCGGCTAGTAGCGGGAGAGGATCGGGCTCCTACAATGAGCAGTTCTTC